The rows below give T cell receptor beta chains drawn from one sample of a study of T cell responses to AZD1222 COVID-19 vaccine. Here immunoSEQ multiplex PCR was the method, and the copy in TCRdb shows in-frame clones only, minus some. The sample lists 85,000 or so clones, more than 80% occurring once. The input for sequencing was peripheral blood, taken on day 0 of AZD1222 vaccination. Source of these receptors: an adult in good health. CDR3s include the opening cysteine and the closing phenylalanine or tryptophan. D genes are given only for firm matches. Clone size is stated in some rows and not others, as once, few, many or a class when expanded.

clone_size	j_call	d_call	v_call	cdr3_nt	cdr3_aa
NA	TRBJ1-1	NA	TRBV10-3	TGTGCCATCAGTCCGCAGGGGAGCAGTGAAGCTTTCTTT	CAISPQGSSEAFF
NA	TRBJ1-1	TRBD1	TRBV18	TGTGCCAGCTCACCACGAGGGCAGGGGGAGAACACTGAAGCTTTCTTT	CASSPRGQGENTEAFF
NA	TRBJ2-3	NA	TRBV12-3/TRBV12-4	TGTGCCAGCAGTTTTGGTTTAGAAAATACGCAGTATTTT	CASSFGLENTQYF
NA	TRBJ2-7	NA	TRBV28	TGTGCCAGCAGTTCCCCGTTGCGGGGTAGTTCCTACGAGCAGTACTTC	CASSSPLRGSSYEQYF
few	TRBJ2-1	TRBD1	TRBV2	TGTGCCAGCAGCCAGACAGGGGGCAAATACAATGAGCAGTTCTTC	CASSQTGGKYNEQFF
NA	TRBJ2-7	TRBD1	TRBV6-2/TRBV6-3	TGTGCCAGCAGCGATCCGGGACAGGCCTACGAGCAGTACTTC	CASSDPGQAYEQYF
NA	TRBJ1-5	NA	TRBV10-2	TGCGCCACCGGTTCGGGGTATAACAATCAGCCCCAGCATTTT	CATGSGYNNQPQHF
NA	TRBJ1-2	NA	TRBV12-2	TGTGCAAGTCGCTGCGGACAGGAAGGGGACTATGGCTACACCTTC	CASRCGQEGDYGYTF
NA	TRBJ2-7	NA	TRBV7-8	TGTGCCAGCAGCTTAGCGGTGGGGACCTACTACGAGCAGTACTTC	CASSLAVGTYYEQYF
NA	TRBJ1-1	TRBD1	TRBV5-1	TGCGCCAGCAGCGAGGGGACAGGGAACACTGAAGCTTTCTTT	CASSEGTGNTEAFF
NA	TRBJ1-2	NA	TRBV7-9	TGTGCCAGCAGCTTAGCCGCCCCCCCCTATGGCTACACCTTC	CASSLAAPPYGYTF
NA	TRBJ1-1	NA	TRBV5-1	TGCGCCAGCAGCCCCAGGACACTTGGCGGGAACACTGAAGCTTTCTTT	CASSPRTLGGNTEAFF
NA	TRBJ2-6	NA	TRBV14	TGTGCCAGCAGCCAAGAGATTACCTCTGGGGCCAACGTCCTGACTTTC	CASSQEITSGANVLTF
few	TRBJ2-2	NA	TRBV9	TGTGCCAGCAGCGTAGAACAGGGTTACACCGGGGAGCTGTTTTTT	CASSVEQGYTGELFF
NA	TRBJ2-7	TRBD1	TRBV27	TGTGCCAGCAGTTTTGGGACAGGGTCCTACGAGCAGTACTTC	CASSFGTGSYEQYF
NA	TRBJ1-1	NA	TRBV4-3	TGCGCCAGCAGCCAAGGTCTAACCGAAAAGGTTATGAACACTGAAGCTTTCTTT	CASSQGLTEKVMNTEAFF
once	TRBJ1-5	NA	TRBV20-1	TGCAGTGCAAGTGACAGGATTAGCAATCAGCCCCAGCATTTT	CSASDRISNQPQHF
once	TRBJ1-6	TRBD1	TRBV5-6	TGTGCCAGCAGCAAACAGGGGCTGAGCTCCTATAATTCACCCCTCCACTTT	CASSKQGLSSYNSPLHF
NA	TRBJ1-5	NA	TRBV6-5	TGTGCCAGCACCCGGGTAGAAAATCAGCCCCAGCATTTT	CASTRVENQPQHF
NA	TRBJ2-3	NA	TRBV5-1	TGCGCCAGCAGCTTGGGAGGGTCAGATACGCAGTATTTT	CASSLGGSDTQYF
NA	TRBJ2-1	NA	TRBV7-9	TGTGCCAGCAGCCTAGGTGGGTTCGGACACAATGAGCAGTTCTTC	CASSLGGFGHNEQFF
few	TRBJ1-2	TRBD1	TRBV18	TGTGCCAGCTCAGCACGACAGGGAACGAACTATGGCTACACCTTC	CASSARQGTNYGYTF
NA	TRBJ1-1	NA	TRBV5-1	TGCGCCAGCAGCCATGCTAGTTCAGTGAACACTGAAGCTTTCTTT	CASSHASSVNTEAFF
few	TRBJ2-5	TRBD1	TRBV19	TGTGCCAGTAGACCGACAGGGTCAGGCGAGACCCAGTACTTC	CASRPTGSGETQYF
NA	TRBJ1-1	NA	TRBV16	TGTGCCAGTCGCCCCTCGGGGTACGGTGAAGCTTTCTTT	CASRPSGYGEAFF
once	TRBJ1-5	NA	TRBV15	TGTGCCACCAGCAGTGATCACAATCAGCCCCAGCATTTT	CATSSDHNQPQHF
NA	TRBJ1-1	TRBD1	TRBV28	TGTGCCAGCAGTTTGACAGGGTGGACTGAAGCTTTCTTT	CASSLTGWTEAFF
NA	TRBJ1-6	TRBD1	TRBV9	TGTGCCAGCAGCGGATTACAGGGGGCAGGTAATTCACCCCTCCACTTT	CASSGLQGAGNSPLHF
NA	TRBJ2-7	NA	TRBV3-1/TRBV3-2	TGTGCCAGCAGCCAAGGTGTCTCGGGGGCCTACGAGCAGTACTTC	CASSQGVSGAYEQYF
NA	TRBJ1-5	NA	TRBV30	TGTGCCTGGAATTCCGGGGGCAATCAGCCCCAGCATTTT	CAWNSGGNQPQHF
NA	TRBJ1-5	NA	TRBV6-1	TGTGCCAGCAGTGAAGTTGGGGGCAGCAATCAGCCCCAGCATTTT	CASSEVGGSNQPQHF
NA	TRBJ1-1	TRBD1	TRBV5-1	TGCGCCAGCAGCCGGACAGGGGGCAGAAAGACTGAAGCTTTCTTT	CASSRTGGRKTEAFF
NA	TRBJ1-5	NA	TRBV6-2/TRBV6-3	TGTGCCAGCAGTGGGTATAGCAATCAGCCCCAGCATTTT	CASSGYSNQPQHF
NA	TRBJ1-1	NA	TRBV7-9	TGTGCCAGCAGCTTATATAGCGTAGCTTTCTTT	CASSLYSVAFF
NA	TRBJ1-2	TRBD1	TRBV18	TGTGCCAGCTCACCGATGACAGGGGGCTATGGCTACACCTTC	CASSPMTGGYGYTF
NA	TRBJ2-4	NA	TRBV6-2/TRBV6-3	TGTGCCAGCAGTTATCCCCTTCGAGGGCCTCTAGCCAAAAACATTCAGTACTTC	CASSYPLRGPLAKNIQYF
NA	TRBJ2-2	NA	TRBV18	TGTGCCAGCTCACCAGATTCAAGGACCGGGGAGCTGTTTTTT	CASSPDSRTGELFF
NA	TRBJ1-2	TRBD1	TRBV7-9	TGTGCCAGCACGACAGGGATTTTATCGGGGCTCTATGGCTACACCTTC	CASTTGILSGLYGYTF
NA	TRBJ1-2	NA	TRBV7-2	TGTGCCAGCAGCTTAAAGGGAGTCAGCTATGGCTACACCTTC	CASSLKGVSYGYTF
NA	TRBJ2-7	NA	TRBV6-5	TGTGCCAGCAGTTACATGCAGGCCACTCAGTACTTC	CASSYMQATQYF
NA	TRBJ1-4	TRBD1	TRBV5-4	TGTGCCAGCAGCCAGGGGGCTGATGAAAAACTGTTTTTT	CASSQGADEKLFF
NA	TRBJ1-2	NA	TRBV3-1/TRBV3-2	TGTGCCAGCACTCCGGGGGGAAAGACCAGTATGTATGGCTACACCTTC	CASTPGGKTSMYGYTF
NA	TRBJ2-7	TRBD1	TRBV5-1	TGCGCCAGCAGCCCCGGCGGGACAGGGGGCGAGCAGTACTTC	CASSPGGTGGEQYF
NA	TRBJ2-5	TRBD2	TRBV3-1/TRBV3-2	TGTGCCAGCAGCCAAGCGCTAGCGGGGGCTCGAGAGACCCAGTACTTC	CASSQALAGARETQYF
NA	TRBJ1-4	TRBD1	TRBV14	TGTGCCAGCAGCCAGAAAAGGACAGGGTATCGTATAGAAAAACTGTTTTTT	CASSQKRTGYRIEKLFF
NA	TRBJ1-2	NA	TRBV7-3	TGTGCCAGCAGCTTAAGGGGAACCTCTAACTATGGCTACACCTTC	CASSLRGTSNYGYTF
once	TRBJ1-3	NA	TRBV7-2	TGTGCCAGCAGCTTAGCGACGGAAAGAAACACCATATATTTT	CASSLATERNTIYF
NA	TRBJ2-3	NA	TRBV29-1	TGCAGCGTCTCGGGACTGTATACGCAGTATTTT	CSVSGLYTQYF
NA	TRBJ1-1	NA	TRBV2	TGTGCCAGCAAGAGGACCATTGTGGGGGCTGAAGCTTTCTTT	CASKRTIVGAEAFF
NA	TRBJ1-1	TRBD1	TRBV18	TGTGCCAGCTCACCTCCGGGACAGAAGAACACTGAAGCTTTCTTT	CASSPPGQKNTEAFF
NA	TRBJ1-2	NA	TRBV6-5	TGTGCCAGCAGTTACTCGAGCGGGTCAACCTATGGCTACACCTTC	CASSYSSGSTYGYTF
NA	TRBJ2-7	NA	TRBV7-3	TGTGCCAGCAGCCCCCAAGGGACTGGCCCCTACGAGCAGTACTTC	CASSPQGTGPYEQYF
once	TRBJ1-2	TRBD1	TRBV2	TGTGCCAGCAGGGACAGGGAAAAAGGGGGCTATGGCTACACCTTC	CASRDREKGGYGYTF
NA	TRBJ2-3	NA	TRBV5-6	TGTGCCAGCAGCACAACACAGGGTTTAAGGACAGATACGCAGTATTTT	CASSTTQGLRTDTQYF